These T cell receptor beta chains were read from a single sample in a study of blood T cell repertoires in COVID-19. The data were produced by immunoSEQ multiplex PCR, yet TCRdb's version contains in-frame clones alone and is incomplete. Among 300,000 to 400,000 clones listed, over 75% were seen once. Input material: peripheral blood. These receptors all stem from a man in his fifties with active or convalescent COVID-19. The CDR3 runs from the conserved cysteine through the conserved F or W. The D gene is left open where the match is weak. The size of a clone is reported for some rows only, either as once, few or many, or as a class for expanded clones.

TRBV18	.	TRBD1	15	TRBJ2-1	TGTGCCAGCTCACCGTCCCCAGGGGGTCCTAATGAGCAGTTCTTC	CASSPSPGGPNEQFF
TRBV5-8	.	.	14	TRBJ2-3	TGTGCCAGCAGCCTGGGGACATTCACAGATACGCAGTATTTT	CASSLGTFTDTQYF
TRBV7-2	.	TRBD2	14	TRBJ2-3	TGTGCCAGCAGCATAGCGGGAGCCGCGGATACGCAGTATTTT	CASSIAGAADTQYF
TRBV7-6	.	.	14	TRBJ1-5	TGTGCCAGCAGCTCCACAGGGCGCAATCAGCCCCAGCATTTT	CASSSTGRNQPQHF
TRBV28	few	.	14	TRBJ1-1	TGTGCCAGCAGTTCGCAGGGACTTAACACTGAAGCTTTCTTT	CASSSQGLNTEAFF
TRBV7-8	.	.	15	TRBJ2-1	TGTGCCAGCAGCTTGGCGGGACGAGGAGACAATGAGCAGTTCTTC	CASSLAGRGDNEQFF
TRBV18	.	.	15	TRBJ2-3	TGTGCCAGCTCACCCAGGGGTGGAGGCACAGATACGCAGTATTTT	CASSPRGGGTDTQYF
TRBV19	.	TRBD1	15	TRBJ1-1	TGTGCCAGTAGTCAAGGCACAGGGGAACATACTGAAGCTTTCTTT	CASSQGTGEHTEAFF
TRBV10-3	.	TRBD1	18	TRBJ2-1	TGTGCCATCAGTGAGGCTAGAGACAGGGCTTCCTCCTACAATGAGCAGTTCTTC	CAISEARDRASSYNEQFF
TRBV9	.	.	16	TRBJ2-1	TGTGCCAGCAGCACAAGGGACCCAGGGGCCTACAATGAGCAGTTCTTC	CASSTRDPGAYNEQFF
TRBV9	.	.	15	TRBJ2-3	TGTGCCAGCAGCGTAGATGCGCAGGTGACAGATACGCAGTATTTT	CASSVDAQVTDTQYF
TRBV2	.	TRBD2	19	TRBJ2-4	TGTGCCAGCAGTCCGGGACTAGCCTCGGGAATTGGAGCCAAAAACATTCAGTACTTC	CASSPGLASGIGAKNIQYF
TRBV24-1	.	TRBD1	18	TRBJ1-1	TGTGCCACCAGTGATTCCGCTGGACAGGGGGCTTGGGGCACTGAAGCTTTCTTT	CATSDSAGQGAWGTEAFF
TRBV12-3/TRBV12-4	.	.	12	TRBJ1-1	TGTGCCAGCATAGGGGGGGTTAGTGAAGCTTTCTTT	CASIGGVSEAFF
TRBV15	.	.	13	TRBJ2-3	TGTGCCACCAGCAGAGATGGCCCAGATACGCAGTATTTT	CATSRDGPDTQYF
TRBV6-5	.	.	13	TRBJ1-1	TGTGCCAGCAGGGTGGGGACAAACACTGAAGCTTTCTTT	CASRVGTNTEAFF
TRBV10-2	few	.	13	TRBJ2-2	TGCGCCAGCAGTGTTGACAGTCCGGGGGAGCTGTTTTTT	CASSVDSPGELFF
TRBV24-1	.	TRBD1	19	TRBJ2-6	TGTGCCACCAGTGATTCGCCGGGACAGGGGGTTAGTGGGGCCAACGTCCTGACTTTC	CATSDSPGQGVSGANVLTF
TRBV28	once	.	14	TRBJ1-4	TGTGCCAGCACCCAACATGGAACTAATGAAAAACTGTTTTTT	CASTQHGTNEKLFF
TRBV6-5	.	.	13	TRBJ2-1	TGTGCCAGCAGGAACCAGGGTTACAATGAGCAGTTCTTC	CASRNQGYNEQFF
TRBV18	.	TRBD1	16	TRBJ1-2	TGTGCCAGCTCACTTGTGAGGGACAGGGCTATTTATGGCTACACCTTC	CASSLVRDRAIYGYTF
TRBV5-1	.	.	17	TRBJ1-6	TGCGCCAGCAGTAATCAGGTTGGGAGCTCCTATAATTCACCCCTCCACTTT	CASSNQVGSSYNSPLHF
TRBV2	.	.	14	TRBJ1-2	TGTGCCAGCAGGGGGGACACCCAGAACTATGGCTACACCTTC	CASRGDTQNYGYTF
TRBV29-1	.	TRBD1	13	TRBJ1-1	TGCAGCGTTAACACAGGGGCGAACACTGAAGCTTTCTTT	CSVNTGANTEAFF
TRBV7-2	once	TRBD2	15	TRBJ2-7	TGTGCCAGCAGCTTAGCTAGCGGGGCCTCCTACGAGCAGTACTTC	CASSLASGASYEQYF
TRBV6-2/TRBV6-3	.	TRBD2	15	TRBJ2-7	TGTGCCAGCAGTTACAATGGACTAGCGGGACGCGAGCAGTACTTC	CASSYNGLAGREQYF
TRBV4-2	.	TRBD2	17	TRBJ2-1	TGTGCCAGCAGCCAACCTGGAGGGACTAGCGGACTCAATGAGCAGTTCTTC	CASSQPGGTSGLNEQFF
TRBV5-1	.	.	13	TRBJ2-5	TGCGCCAGCAGCACAGGTAACCAAGAGACCCAGTACTTC	CASSTGNQETQYF
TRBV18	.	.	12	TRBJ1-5	TGTGCCAGCTCACAAACAGGAATAGCCCAGCATTTT	CASSQTGIAQHF
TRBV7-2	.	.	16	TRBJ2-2	TGTGCCAGCAGCTCTCACAGGGATTTGACCACCGGGGAGCTGTTTTTT	CASSSHRDLTTGELFF
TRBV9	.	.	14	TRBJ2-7	TGTGCCAGCAGTCAGGGCGGGAACTCCTACGAGCAGTACTTC	CASSQGGNSYEQYF
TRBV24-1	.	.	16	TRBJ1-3	TGTGCCACCAGTGATTCCTCCCCAGTATATGGAAACACCATATATTTT	CATSDSSPVYGNTIYF
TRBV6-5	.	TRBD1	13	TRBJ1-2	TGTGCCAGCAGGAGTGGGACAGATTATGGCTACACCTTC	CASRSGTDYGYTF
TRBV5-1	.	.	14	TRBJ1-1	TGCGCCAGCAGCTCAGGACAGCCGAACACTGAAGCTTTCTTT	CASSSGQPNTEAFF
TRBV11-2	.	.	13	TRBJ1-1	TGTGCCAGCAGCTTTAATTCTAGAGGTGAAGCTTTCTTT	CASSFNSRGEAFF
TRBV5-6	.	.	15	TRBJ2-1	TGTGCCAGCAGCTTGGGGAGGGGATATTACAATGAGCAGTTCTTC	CASSLGRGYYNEQFF
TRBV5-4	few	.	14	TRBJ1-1	TGTGCCAGCAGCTTGGGGCGGGGGGACACTGAAGCTTTCTTT	CASSLGRGDTEAFF
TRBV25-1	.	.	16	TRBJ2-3	TGTGCCAGCAGTACCCCGACAGGGAGGAGGACAGATACGCAGTATTTT	CASSTPTGRRTDTQYF
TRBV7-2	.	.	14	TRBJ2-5	TGTGCCAGCAGCTCCAGCTTAGCCGCCTCGACCCAGTACTTC	CASSSSLAASTQYF
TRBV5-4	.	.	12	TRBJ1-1	TGTGCCAGCAGCCGCGGACAGAACCAAGCTTTCTTT	CASSRGQNQAFF
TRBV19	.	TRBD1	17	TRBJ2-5	TGTGCCAGTAGTGGACGCCGGACAGGGTCTAACCAAGAGACCCAGTACTTC	CASSGRRTGSNQETQYF
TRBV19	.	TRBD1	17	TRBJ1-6	TGTGCCAGTAGTCGCCAAGGGCCGGGACAGGGTAATTCACCCCTCCACTTT	CASSRQGPGQGNSPLHF
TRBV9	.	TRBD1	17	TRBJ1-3	TGTGCCAGCAGCCCCTTTGTATCCGGGACAGGTGCTAACACCATATATTTT	CASSPFVSGTGANTIYF
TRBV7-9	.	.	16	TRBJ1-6	TGTGCCAGCAGCTTAGCCCCCGCGGGACCCAATTCACCCCTCCACTTT	CASSLAPAGPNSPLHF
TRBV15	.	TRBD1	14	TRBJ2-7	TGTGCCACCAGCACCGGGACAGGGGGCTACGAGCAGTACTTC	CATSTGTGGYEQYF
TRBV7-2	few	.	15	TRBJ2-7	TGTGCCAGCAGCTTAGTAGCCGGGAGCACCTACGAGCAGTACTTC	CASSLVAGSTYEQYF
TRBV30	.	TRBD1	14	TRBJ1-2	TGTGCCTGGAGTCTGGGGGACAGTCTCTATGGCTACACCTTC	CAWSLGDSLYGYTF
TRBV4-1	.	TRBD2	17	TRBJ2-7	TGCGCCAGCAGCCAAGCTACCGGGACTAGGGACTCCTACGAGCAGTACTTC	CASSQATGTRDSYEQYF
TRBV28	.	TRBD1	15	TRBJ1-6	TGTGCCAGCAGTTTGGCAGGGGGCGATAATTCACCCCTCCACTTT	CASSLAGGDNSPLHF
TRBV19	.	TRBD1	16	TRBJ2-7	TGTGCCAGTAGTAAGTCAGGACAGGGGGCCAGCTACGAGCAGTACTTC	CASSKSGQGASYEQYF
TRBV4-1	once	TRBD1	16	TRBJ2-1	TGCGCCAGCAGCCCCCCTGACAGGGCGCCAGGCAATGAGCAGTTCTTC	CASSPPDRAPGNEQFF
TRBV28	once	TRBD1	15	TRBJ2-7	TGTGCCAGCAGTCAAGATCGGGACAGGGACACCGAGCAGTACTTC	CASSQDRDRDTEQYF